The 21 T cell receptor beta chains below come from one sample, sequenced in a study of cytomegalovirus exposure and HLA in healthy donors. Researchers ran the PCR with 60 Vbeta and 13 Jbeta primers. Here immunoSEQ multiplex PCR was the method, and the copy in TCRdb shows in-frame clones only, minus some. The data hold some 170,000 clones, with under 80% observed a single time. The sequenced material came from PBMCs. Every receptor here comes from a human donor in good health.

The chain recombines TRBV5-4 with TRBJ2-5; TRBD1 matches at 7 bases. The CDR3 is 18 amino acids. Germline-derived CDR1 and CDR2 are SGHNT and YYREEE (reference sequence). The junction had 12 bases not matched to a gene; V was cut back by 0 bases and J by 1 base. CDR3: CASSLAGPGQTPQETQYF. CDR3 DNA sequence: TGTGCCAGCAGCTTGGCGGGACCGGGACAGACACCCCAAGAGACCCAGTACTTC. Full variable domain (rest looked up from reference TRBV5-4 and TRBJ2-5): ETGVTQSPTHLIKTRGQQVTLRCSSQSGHNTVSWYQQALGQGPQFIFQYYREEENGRGNFPPRFSGLQFPNYSSELNVNALELDDSALYLCASSLAGPGQTPQETQYFGPGTRLLVL.

The chain couples TRBV7-6 to TRBJ2-7; maybe TRBD1 (5 bases). In germline, CDR1 is SGHVS, CDR2 FNYEAQ. Trimming shortened V by 1 base and J by 0 bases, and 10 bases separated the two germline ends. The CDR3 length is 15 residues. CDR3 bases: TGTGCCAGCAGCTTAGGTGTGGACACCTCCTACGAGCAGTACTTC. The encoded protein is CASSLGVDTSYEQYF.

The rearrangement links TRBV14 to TRBJ2-5; 7 bases align to TRBD1. The trim removed 4 bases at V and 2 bases at J, leaving 13 bases unmatched. Germline loops: CDR1 SGHDN, CDR2 FVKESK. The length of the CDR3 is 17 residues. The CDR3 coding sequence is TGTGCCAGCAGCCTCGGGACAGCATCCCTCTTACAAGAGACCCAGTACTTC. This encodes CASSLGTASLLQETQYF.

This clone showed up just once. This rearrangement joins TRBV11-3 to TRBJ2-1; tentative D call: TRBD2 (6 bases). The CDR3 has 15 amino acids. Germline V gives CDR1 SGHNT, CDR2 YENEEA. Trimming cost V 5 bases and J 4 bases, with 15 bases left between them. The CDR3, as DNA: TGTGCCAGCAGCCTAAACGGTGGGGGGTACAATGAGCAGTTCTTC. It translates to CASSLNGGGYNEQFF.

V is TRBV14 and J is TRBJ1-6; TRBD1 aligns across 8 bases. V lost 8 bases to trimming and J lost 8 bases; unmatched junction nucleotides: 8. CDR3 length: 14 residues. Germline CDR1 SGHDN, CDR2 FVKESK. The DNA for the CDR3 is TGTGCCAGCGCTTTCGGACAGGGATATTCACCCCTCCACTTT. Protein product: CASAFGQGYSPLHF.

The chain employs TRBV29-1 and TRBJ1-2, with TRBD1 identical over 7 bases. The V segment lost 7 bases and the J segment 6 bases; nucleotides outside the gene matches: 8. The CDR3 is 12 residues long. Germline-derived CDR1 and CDR2 are SQVTM and ANQGSEA. CDR3: CSGDPQGDGYTF. For the CDR3, the DNA is TGCAGCGGGGACCCGCAGGGGGATGGCTACACCTTC.

In this sample, this clone turned up once. This chain joins TRBV18 and TRBJ2-7; D gene uncertain. This CDR3 is 13 amino acids long. The germline CDR1 and CDR2 sequences are KGHSH and LQKENI. Trimming shortened V by 2 bases and J by 2 bases, and 7 bases separated the two germline ends. CDR3 nucleotides: TGTGCCAGCTCACCAAACTCTGCCTACGAGCAGTACTTC. Protein: CASSPNSAYEQYF. Full variable domain (missing parts from reference TRBV18 and TRBJ2-7): NAGVMQNPRHLVRRRGQEARLRCSPMKGHSHVYWYRQLPEEGLKFMVYLQKENIIDESGMPKERFSAEFPKEGPSILRIQQVVRGDSAAYFCASSPNSAYEQYFGPGTRLTVT.

V usage is TRBV30 and J usage is TRBJ2-7, with 8 bases matching TRBD1. The CDR3 consists of 14 residues. Trimming at V came to 1 base and at J to 3 bases, leaving 5 bases not matched to a gene. CDR1 and CDR2 (germline): GTSNPN, SVGIG (reference sequence). This chain's CDR3 is CAWSAGQGGYEQYF. In DNA, the CDR3 is TGTGCCTGGAGTGCCGGACAGGGAGGCTACGAGCAGTACTTC.

The chain couples TRBV5-5 to TRBJ2-1; a weak D match, TRBD2 (6 bases). V was shortened by 2 bases and J by 9 bases, with 15 bases between the two germline ends. CDR3 length: 14 residues. The V gene's germline CDR1 is SGHKS and CDR2 YYEKEE (reference sequence). The CDR3 is CASSFSGGSVEQFF. The CDR3 region has the DNA TGTGCCAGCAGCTTTTCCGGGGGATCGGTTGAGCAGTTCTTC.

On this clone: Other nucleotide sequences from this sample produce the same CDR3. The chain couples TRBV19 to TRBJ2-7; TRBD1 aligns across 7 bases. With V trimmed by 5 bases and J by 3 bases, 4 bases remained unmatched. CDR1 is LNHDA, CDR2 SQIVND, per germline (reference sequence). The CDR3 spans 13 residues. CDR3 DNA: TGTGCCAGTAGTCCGGGACAGAACTACGAGCAGTACTTC. Residues: CASSPGQNYEQYF. The full variable domain, completed using reference TRBV19 and TRBJ2-7, is DGGITQSPKYLFRKEGQNVTLSCEQNLNHDAMYWYRQDPGQGLRLIYYSQIVNDFQKGDIAEGYSVSREKKESFPLTVTSAQKNPTAFYLCASSPGQNYEQYFGPGTRLTVT.

The rearrangement joins TRBV12-5 to TRBJ2-7, with TRBD1 as a possible D gene (6 bases). The germline gives CDR1 LGHNT, CDR2 FRNRAP. The CDR3 sequence is 16 residues long. Trimming left V 2 bases short and J 2 bases short, with 16 bases between. CDR3 residues: CASGLPPNRDPYEQYF. CDR3 coding DNA: TGTGCTAGTGGTTTGCCCCCGAACAGGGACCCCTACGAGCAGTACTTC. The whole variable domain, filled in from reference TRBV12-5 and TRBJ2-7, reads DARVTQTPRHKVTEMGQEVTMRCQPILGHNTVFWYRQTMMQGLELLAYFRNRAPLDDSGMPKDRFSAEMPDATLATLKIQPSEPRDSAVYFCASGLPPNRDPYEQYFGPGTRLTVT.

This clone has just a few counts. The chain combines TRBV4-1 with TRBJ2-7; 7 bases line up with TRBD2. Germline V lookup: CDR1 MGHRA, CDR2 YSYEKL. V lost 0 bases, J lost 2 bases, and 4 bases stayed unmatched. This CDR3 has 15 residues. DNA for the CDR3: TGCGCCAGCAGCCAAGAGGCTAGCGGCCCCTACGAGCAGTACTTC. Its protein is CASSQEASGPYEQYF.

This rearrangement joins TRBV6-5 to TRBJ1-5; 7 nucleotides line up with TRBD1. Trimming cost V 5 bases and J 3 bases; bases outside gene matches: 7. This CDR3 has 15 residues. The germline V gene has CDR1 MNHEY and CDR2 SVGAGI. The CDR3 DNA is TGTGCCAGCAGTGCCAGGGGGGCGACCAATCAGCCCCAGCATTTT. This sequence encodes CASSARGATNQPQHF.

CDR3 region: CASRSPGTGNNEQFF. DNA for the CDR3: TGCGCCAGCAGGTCTCCCGGGACAGGTAACAATGAGCAGTTCTTC. This chain connects TRBV10-2 to TRBJ2-1, with 8 bases aligning to TRBD1. Trimming at V came to 6 bases and at J to 5 bases, leaving 9 bases not matched to a gene. The germline V gene encodes CDR1 WSHSY and CDR2 SAAADI. This CDR3 spans 15 amino acids.

The J gene is TRBJ2-7, the V gene TRBV18; TRBD1 matches 11 bases. V trimming: 0 bases; J trimming: 2 bases; junction bases outside the gene matches: 0. The length of the CDR3 is 15 residues. Germline V gives CDR1 KGHSH, CDR2 LQKENI. The CDR3 protein is CASSPPGQGAYEQYF. In nucleotides, the CDR3 is TGTGCCAGCTCACCACCGGGACAGGGGGCCTACGAGCAGTACTTC.

The chain employs TRBV6-1 and TRBJ1-2; D remains ambiguous. Germline CDR1 is MNHNS and CDR2 is SASEGT. This CDR3 contains 14 residues. Between the trimmed V and J ends, which lost 3 bases and 0 bases, there was a span of 8 bases. The CDR3 nucleotides read TGTGCCAGCAGTGAGGTCAGAACTAACTATGGCTACACCTTC. Translated: CASSEVRTNYGYTF.

The V and J genes are TRBV11-2 and TRBJ2-5; tentative D call: TRBD1 (6 bases). With the DNA end fitting TRBJ2-7 better, the J assignment may be wrong. CDR3 length: 15 amino acids. The germline V gene encodes CDR1 SGHAT and CDR2 FQNNGV. In nucleotides, the CDR3 is TGTGCCAGCAGCCTCTCTTCCGGGACACACTACGAGCAGTACTTC. Translation: CASSLSSGTHYEQYF.

The V and J genes are TRBV13 and TRBJ1-3; 10 bases fit TRBD1. This CDR3 is 15 amino acids long. Trimming at V came to 6 bases and at J to 3 bases, leaving 5 bases not matched to a gene. The germline V gene has CDR1 PRHDT and CDR2 FYEKMQ (reference sequence). The CDR3 is CASRIGQGDGNTIYF. The DNA for the CDR3 is TGTGCCAGCAGGATCGGACAGGGGGATGGAAACACCATATATTTT. The full variable domain, with the rest looked up from reference TRBV13 and TRBJ1-3, is AAGVIQSPRHLIKEKRETATLKCYPIPRHDTVYWYQQGPGQDPQFLISFYEKMQSDKGSIPDRFSAQQFSDYHSELNMSSLELGDSALYFCASRIGQGDGNTIYFGEGSWLTVV.

V is TRBV7-2 and J is TRBJ2-3; D is uncertain. The CDR3 has 14 residues. Trimming removed 1 base from V and 6 bases from J, with 11 bases in between. Germline CDR1 reads SGHTA; CDR2 reads FQGNSA. The CDR3 reads CASSLDPGGDTQYF. CDR3 sequence (DNA): TGTGCCAGCAGCTTAGATCCGGGTGGGGATACGCAGTATTTT.

The V and J genes are TRBV6-1 and TRBJ1-1; 8 bases line up with TRBD1. CDR1 and CDR2 (germline): MNHNS, SASEGT. There are 17 residues in the CDR3. V shed 1 base and J 8 bases; nucleotides not matched to a gene: 15. The CDR3 loop is CASSEGDRGGYSQEAFF. The CDR3 bases are TGTGCCAGCAGTGAAGGCGACAGGGGAGGGTATAGCCAAGAAGCTTTCTTT.

The J gene is TRBJ1-4, the V gene TRBV5-1; a weak D match, TRBD1 (6 bases). Germline values: CDR1 SGHRS, CDR2 YFSETQ. V was clipped by 4 bases and J by 5 bases, with 15 bases between them. The CDR3 runs to 15 residues. CDR3 bases: TGCGCCAGCAGCCGGCAGGGGCAGCCGAATGAAAAACTGTTTTTT. This sequence encodes CASSRQGQPNEKLFF.